The T cell receptor (beta chain) under discussion was sequenced for a study of shared clonotypes between healthy human individuals. About the study: Donors consisted of a couple of women and a few men between 18 and 49.

V was trimmed by 5 bases and J by 0 bases, leaving 15 bases between them. This CDR3 comprises 16 residues. Germline V gene sequence: CDR1 SGHAT, CDR2 FQNNGV. It was CD45RO-negative cells, positively selected for CCR7, that made up naive CD8 cells, with terminally differentiated effector memory CD45RA+ cells excluded. General study points: In this cohort, only blood was sampled, and tissue repertoires likely differ.

As regards this clone: Antigen unknown.

Each cell subset's genomic DNA was divided evenly among several immunoSEQ plates. The repertoire was sequenced with immunoSEQ multiplex PCR; TCRdb's copy has only in-frame clones and lacks some. The sample includes more than 2 million clones, about 94% of them seen just once. Sample: naive CD8+ T cells from PBMCs. This TCR was sampled from a man younger than 30 in good health. Some clones in this sample may be carry-over from other donors' samples. The chain uses TRBV11-2 and TRBJ2-3, with D possibly being TRBD2 (6 bases). The CDR3 region is CASSDILADSTDTQYF. For the CDR3, the DNA is TGTGCCAGCAGCGATATCTTAGCGGACAGCACAGATACGCAGTATTTT.